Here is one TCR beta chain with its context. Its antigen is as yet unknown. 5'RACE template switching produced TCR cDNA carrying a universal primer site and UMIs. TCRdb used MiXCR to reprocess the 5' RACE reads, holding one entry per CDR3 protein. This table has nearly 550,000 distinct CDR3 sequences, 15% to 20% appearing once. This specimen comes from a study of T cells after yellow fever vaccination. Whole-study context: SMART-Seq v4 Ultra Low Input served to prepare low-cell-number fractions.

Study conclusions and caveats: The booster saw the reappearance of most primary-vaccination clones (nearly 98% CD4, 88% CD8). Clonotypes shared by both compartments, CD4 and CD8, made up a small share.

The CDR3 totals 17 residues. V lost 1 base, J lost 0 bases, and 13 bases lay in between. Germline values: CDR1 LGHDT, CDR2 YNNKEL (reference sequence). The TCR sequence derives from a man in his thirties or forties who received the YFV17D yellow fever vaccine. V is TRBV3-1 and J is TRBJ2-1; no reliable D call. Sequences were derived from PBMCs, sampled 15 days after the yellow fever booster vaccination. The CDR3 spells CASSQVPGHYSYNEQFF. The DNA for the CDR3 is TGTGCCAGCAGCCAAGTCCCCGGCCACTACTCCTACAATGAGCAGTTCTTC.